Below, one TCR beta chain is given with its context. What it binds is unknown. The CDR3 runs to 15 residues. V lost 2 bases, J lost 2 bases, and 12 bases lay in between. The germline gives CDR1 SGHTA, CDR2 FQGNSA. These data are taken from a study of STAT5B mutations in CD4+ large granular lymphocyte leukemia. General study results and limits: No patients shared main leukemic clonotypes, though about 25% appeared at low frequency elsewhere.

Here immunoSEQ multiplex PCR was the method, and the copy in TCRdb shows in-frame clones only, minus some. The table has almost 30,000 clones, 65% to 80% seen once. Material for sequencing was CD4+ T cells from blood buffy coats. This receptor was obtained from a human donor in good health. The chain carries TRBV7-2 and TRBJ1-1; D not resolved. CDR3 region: CASSLNGRINTEAFF. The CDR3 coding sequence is TGTGCCAGCAGCTTAAACGGACGGATAAACACTGAAGCTTTCTTT.